This TCR beta chain stems from a study of CD8+CD57+ T cells in acquired aplastic anemia. Study in general: Quantities of DNA derived from sorted CD4+ and CD8+ cells averaged around 3 ug.

Using genomic DNA as the template, TCR beta VDJ and CDR3 profiling was carried out. TCRdb itself ran the reads through MiXCR, one entry per CDR3 protein. Of under 200,000 distinct CDR3 sequences in the sample, around 50% were seen once. Trimming removed 6 bases from V and 6 bases from J; junction bases left unmatched: 7. Germline V gene data show CDR1 as KGHDR and CDR2 as SFDVKD. CDR3 length equals 14 residues. CD8+CD57+ cell expansion, shown by flow cytometry, had occurred in the patients selected for sequencing. A severe acquired aplastic anemia diagnosis applied to all patients. This rearrangement joins TRBV24-1 to TRBJ1-1; 9 nucleotides line up with TRBD1. The TCR was taken from a human donor with aplastic anemia. The specimen sequenced was sorted CD4+, CD8+, or CD8+CD57+ T cells (not recorded which) from PBMCs. The CDR3 DNA sequence: TGTGCCACCAGTAAGGGACAGGGAATCGCTGAAGCTTTCTTT. The encoded protein is CATSKGQGIAEAFF.